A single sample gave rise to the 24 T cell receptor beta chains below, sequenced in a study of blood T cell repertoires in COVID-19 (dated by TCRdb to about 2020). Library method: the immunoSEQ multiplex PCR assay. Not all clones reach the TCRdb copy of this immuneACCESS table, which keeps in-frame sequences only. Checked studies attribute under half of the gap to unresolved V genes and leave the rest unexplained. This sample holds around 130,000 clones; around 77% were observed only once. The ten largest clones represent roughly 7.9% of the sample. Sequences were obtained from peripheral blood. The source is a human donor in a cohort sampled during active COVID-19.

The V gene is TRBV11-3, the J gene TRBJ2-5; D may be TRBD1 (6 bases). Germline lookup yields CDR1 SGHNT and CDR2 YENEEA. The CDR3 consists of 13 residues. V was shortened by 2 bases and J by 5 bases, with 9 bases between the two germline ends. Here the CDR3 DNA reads TGTGCCAGCAGCTTACAGGGGCGTGAGACCCAGTACTTC. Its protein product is CASSLQGRETQYF.

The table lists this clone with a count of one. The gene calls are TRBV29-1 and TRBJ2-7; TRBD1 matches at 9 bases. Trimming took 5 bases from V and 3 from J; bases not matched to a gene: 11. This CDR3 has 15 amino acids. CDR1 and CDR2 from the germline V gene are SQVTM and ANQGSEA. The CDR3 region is CSVSPTGTGYYEQYF. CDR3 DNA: TGCAGCGTTTCTCCTACCGGGACAGGGTACTACGAGCAGTACTTC.

In DNA form, the CDR3 reads TGTGCCAGCTCACCAGTGGCCCAAGAGACCCAGTACTTC. It codes for CASSPVAQETQYF. The genes are TRBV18 and TRBJ2-5; no reliable D call. The CDR3 extends over 13 amino acids. CDR1 is KGHSH and CDR2 is LQKENI in the germline V gene. V lost 2 bases, J lost 1 base, and 5 bases lay in between.

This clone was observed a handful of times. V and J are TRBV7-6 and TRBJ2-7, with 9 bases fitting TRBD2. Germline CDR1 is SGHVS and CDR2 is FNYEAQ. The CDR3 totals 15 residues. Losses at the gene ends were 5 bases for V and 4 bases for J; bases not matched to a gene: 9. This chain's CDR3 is CASSLAGGGVYEQYF. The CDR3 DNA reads TGTGCCAGCAGCCTCGCGGGGGGGGGCGTTTACGAGCAGTACTTC.

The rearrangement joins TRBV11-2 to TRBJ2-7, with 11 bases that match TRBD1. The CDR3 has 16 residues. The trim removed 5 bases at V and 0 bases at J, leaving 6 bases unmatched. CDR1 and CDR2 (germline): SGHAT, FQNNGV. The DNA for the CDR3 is TGTGCCAGCAGCGACGGGACAGGGGGTAGCTCCTACGAGCAGTACTTC. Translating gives CASSDGTGGSSYEQYF.

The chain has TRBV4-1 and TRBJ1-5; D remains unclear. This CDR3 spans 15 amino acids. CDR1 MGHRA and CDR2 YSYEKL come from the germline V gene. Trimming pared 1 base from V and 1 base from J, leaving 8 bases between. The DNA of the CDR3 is TGCGCCAGCAGCCAAGTCTTGCTAAGCAATCAGCCCCAGCATTTT. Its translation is CASSQVLLSNQPQHF.

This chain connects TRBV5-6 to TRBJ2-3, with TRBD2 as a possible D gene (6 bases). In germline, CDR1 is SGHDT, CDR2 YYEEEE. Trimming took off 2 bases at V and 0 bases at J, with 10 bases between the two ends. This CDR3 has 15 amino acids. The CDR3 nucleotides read TGTGCCAGCAGCTTCGGAGGGACTAGCACAGATACGCAGTATTTT. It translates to CASSFGGTSTDTQYF.

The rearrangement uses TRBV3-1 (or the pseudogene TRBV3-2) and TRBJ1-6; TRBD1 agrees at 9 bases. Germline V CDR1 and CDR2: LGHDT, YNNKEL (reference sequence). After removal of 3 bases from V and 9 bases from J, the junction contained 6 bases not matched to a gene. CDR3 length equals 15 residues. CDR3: CASSQPGQGRSPLHF. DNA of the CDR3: TGTGCCAGCAGCCAGCCGGGACAGGGACGTTCACCCCTCCACTTT.

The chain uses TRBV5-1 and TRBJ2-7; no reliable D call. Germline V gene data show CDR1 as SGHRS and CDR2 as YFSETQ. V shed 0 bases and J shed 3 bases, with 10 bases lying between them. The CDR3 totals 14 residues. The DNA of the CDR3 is TGCGCCAGCAGCTTGGATTCCCCCAGCTACGAGCAGTACTTC. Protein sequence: CASSLDSPSYEQYF. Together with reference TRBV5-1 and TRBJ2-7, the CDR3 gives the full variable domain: KAGVTQTPRYLIKTRGQQVTLSCSPISGHRSVSWYQQTPGQGLQFLFEYFSETQRNKGNFPGRFSGRQFSNSRSEMNVSTLELGDSALYLCASSLDSPSYEQYFGPGTRLTVT.

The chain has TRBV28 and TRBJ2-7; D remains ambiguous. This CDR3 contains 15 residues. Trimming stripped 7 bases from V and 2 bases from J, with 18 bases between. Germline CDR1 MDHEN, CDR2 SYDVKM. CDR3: CASNFAGDIPYEQYF. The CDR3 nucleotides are TGTGCCAGCAATTTCGCAGGTGACATCCCCTACGAGCAGTACTTC.

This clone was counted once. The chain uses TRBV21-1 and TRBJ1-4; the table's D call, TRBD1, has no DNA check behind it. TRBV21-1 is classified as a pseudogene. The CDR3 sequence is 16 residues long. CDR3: CASSKRTGRNNEKLFF. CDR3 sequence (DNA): TGTGCCAGCAGCAAAAGGACAGGGAGGAATAATGAAAAACTGTTTTTT.

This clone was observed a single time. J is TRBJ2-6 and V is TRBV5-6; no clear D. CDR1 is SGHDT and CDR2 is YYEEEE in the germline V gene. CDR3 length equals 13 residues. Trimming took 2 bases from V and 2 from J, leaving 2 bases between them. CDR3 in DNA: TGTGCCAGCAGCTTTACTGGGGCCAACGTCCTGACTTTC. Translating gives CASSFTGANVLTF.

CDR3 sequence reads: CASSFRRTSHTQYF. The CDR3 nucleotides are TGTGCCAGCAGCTTTAGAAGGACAAGTCATACGCAGTATTTT. The genes are TRBV5-4 and TRBJ2-3, with D maybe TRBD1 (5 bases). Trimming removed 2 bases at V and 7 bases at J, with 14 bases between. The CDR3 is 14 amino acids. The germline gives CDR1 SGHNT, CDR2 YYREEE (reference sequence).

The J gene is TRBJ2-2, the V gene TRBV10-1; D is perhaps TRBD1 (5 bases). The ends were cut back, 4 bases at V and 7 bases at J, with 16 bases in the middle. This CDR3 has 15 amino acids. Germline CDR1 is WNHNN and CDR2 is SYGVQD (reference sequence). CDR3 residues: CASSGGWQGDGELFF. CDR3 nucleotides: TGCGCCAGCAGTGGGGGTTGGCAGGGCGACGGGGAGCTGTTTTTT.

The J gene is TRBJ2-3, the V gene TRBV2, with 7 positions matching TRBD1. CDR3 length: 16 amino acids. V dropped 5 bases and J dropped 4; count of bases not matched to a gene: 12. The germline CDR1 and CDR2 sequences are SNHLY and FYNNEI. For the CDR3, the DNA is TGTGCCAGCAGTAGCCGACAGGGAGAATTGGCAGATACGCAGTATTTT. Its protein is CASSSRQGELADTQYF.

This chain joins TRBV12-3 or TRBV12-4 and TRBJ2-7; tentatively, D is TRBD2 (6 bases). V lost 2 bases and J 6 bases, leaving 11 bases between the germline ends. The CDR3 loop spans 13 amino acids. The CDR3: CASSLNGGTEQYF. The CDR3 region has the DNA TGTGCCAGCAGTTTAAATGGCGGGACCGAGCAGTACTTC.

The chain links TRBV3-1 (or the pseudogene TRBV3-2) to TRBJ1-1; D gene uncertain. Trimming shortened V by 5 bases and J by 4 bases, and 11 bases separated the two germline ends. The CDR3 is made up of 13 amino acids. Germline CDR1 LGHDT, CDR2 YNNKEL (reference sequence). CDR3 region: CASSLLGVTEAFF. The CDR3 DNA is TGTGCCAGCAGCTTGTTAGGAGTCACTGAAGCTTTCTTT.

The CDR3 sequence is CASSPTGTANTEAFF. The CDR3 region has the DNA TGCGCCAGCAGCCCCACCGGGACAGCGAACACTGAAGCTTTCTTT. J is TRBJ1-1 and V is TRBV5-1, with 7 bases aligning to TRBD1. CDR3 size: 15 residues. Germline trimming cut 4 bases from V and 1 base from J; bases unmatched to any gene: 7. Per germline, CDR1 SGHRS and CDR2 YFSETQ.

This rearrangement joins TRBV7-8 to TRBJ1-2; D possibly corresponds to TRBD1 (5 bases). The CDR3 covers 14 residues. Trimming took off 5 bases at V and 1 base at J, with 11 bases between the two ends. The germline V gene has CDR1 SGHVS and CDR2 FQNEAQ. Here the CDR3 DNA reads TGTGCCAGCAGCCGGACAACAATTAACTATGGCTACACCTTC. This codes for CASSRTTINYGYTF.

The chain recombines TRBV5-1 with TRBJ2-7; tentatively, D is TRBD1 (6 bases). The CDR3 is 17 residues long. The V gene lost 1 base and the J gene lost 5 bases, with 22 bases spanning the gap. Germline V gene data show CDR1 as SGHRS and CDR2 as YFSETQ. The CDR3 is CASSLTLDRLVGHEQYF. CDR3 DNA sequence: TGCGCCAGCAGCTTGACCCTGGACAGACTGGTAGGCCACGAGCAGTACTTC.

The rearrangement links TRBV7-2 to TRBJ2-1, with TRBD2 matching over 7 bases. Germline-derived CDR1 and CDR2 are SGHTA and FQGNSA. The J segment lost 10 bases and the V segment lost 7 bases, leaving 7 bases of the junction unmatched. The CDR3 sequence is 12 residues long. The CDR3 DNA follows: TGTGCCAGCAACCTTGAGGGAGGGGAGCAGTTCTTC. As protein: CASNLEGGEQFF.

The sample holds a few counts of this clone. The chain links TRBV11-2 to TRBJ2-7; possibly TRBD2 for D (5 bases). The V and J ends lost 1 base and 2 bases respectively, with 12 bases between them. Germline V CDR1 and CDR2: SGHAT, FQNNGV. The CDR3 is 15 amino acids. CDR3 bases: TGTGCCAGCAGCTTAGGTGGAGCGGATCCCTACGAGCAGTACTTC. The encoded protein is CASSLGGADPYEQYF.

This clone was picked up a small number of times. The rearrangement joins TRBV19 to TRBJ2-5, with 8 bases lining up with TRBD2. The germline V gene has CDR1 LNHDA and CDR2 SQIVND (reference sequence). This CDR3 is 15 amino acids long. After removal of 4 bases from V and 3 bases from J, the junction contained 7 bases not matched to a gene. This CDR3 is CASSTLTSAKETQYF. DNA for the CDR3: TGTGCCAGTAGTACCTTGACTAGCGCGAAAGAGACCCAGTACTTC.

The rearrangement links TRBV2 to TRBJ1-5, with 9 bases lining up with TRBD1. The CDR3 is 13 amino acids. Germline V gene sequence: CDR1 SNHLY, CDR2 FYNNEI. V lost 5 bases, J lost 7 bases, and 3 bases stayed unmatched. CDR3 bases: TGTGCCAGCAGTATGGACAGGGGACAGCCCCAGCATTTT. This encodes CASSMDRGQPQHF. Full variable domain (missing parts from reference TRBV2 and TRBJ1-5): EPEVTQTPSHQVTQMGQEVILRCVPISNHLYFYWYRQILGQKVEFLVSFYNNEISEKSEIFDDQFSVERPDGSNFTLKIRSTKLEDSAMYFCASSMDRGQPQHFGDGTRLSIL.